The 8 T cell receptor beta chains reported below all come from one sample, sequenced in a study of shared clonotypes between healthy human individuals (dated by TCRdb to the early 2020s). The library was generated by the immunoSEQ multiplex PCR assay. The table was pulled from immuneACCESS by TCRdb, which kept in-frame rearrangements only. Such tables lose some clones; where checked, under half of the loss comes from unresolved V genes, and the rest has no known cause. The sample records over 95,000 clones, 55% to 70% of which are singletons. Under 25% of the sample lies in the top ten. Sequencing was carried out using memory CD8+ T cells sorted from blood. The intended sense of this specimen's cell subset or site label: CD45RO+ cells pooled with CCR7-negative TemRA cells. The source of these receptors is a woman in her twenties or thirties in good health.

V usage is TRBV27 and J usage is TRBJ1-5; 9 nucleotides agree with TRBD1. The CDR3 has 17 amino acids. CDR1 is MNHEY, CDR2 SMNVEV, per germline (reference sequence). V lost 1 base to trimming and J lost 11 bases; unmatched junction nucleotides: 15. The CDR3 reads CASSLYSRTGAWAAQHF. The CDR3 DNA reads TGTGCCAGCAGTTTATACTCACGGACAGGGGCTTGGGCGGCCCAGCATTTT.

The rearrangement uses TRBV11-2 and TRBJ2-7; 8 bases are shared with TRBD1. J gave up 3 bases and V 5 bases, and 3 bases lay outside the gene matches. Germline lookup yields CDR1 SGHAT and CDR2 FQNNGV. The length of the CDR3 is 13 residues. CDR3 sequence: CASSIGQGYEQYF. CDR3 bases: TGTGCCAGCAGCATCGGACAGGGCTACGAGCAGTACTTC. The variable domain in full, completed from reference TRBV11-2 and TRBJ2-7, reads EAGVAQSPRYKIIEKRQSVAFWCNPISGHATLYWYQQILGQGPKLLIQFQNNGVVDDSQLPKDRFSAERLKGVDSTLKIQPAKLEDSAVYLCASSIGQGYEQYFGPGTRLTVT.

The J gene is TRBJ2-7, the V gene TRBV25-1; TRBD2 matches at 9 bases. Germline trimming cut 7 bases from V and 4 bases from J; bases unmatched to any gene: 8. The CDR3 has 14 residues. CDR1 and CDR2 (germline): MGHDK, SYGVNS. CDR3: CASISGSSGYEQYF. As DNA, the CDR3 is TGTGCCAGCATTAGCGGGAGCTCAGGATACGAGCAGTACTTC.

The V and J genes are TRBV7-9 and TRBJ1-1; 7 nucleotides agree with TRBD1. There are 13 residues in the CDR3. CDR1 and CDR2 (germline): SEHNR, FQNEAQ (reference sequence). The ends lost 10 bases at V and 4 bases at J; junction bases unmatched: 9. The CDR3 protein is CATDRQGRTEAFF. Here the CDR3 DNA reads TGTGCCACCGACCGACAGGGACGCACTGAAGCTTTCTTT.

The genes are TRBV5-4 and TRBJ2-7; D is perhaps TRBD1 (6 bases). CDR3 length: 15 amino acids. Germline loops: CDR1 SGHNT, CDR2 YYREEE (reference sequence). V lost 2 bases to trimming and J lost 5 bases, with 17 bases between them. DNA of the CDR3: TGTGCCAGCAGCTTTTTCCGGGACAACCCCCACGAGCAGTACTTC. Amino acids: CASSFFRDNPHEQYF.

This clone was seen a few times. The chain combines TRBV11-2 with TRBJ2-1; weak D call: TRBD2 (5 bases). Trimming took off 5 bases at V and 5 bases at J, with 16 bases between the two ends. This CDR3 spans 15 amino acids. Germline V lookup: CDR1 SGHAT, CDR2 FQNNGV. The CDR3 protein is CASSLLIAKNNEQFF. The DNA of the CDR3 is TGTGCCAGCAGCCTATTAATAGCGAAAAACAATGAGCAGTTCTTC.

The CDR3 DNA reads TGTGCCAGAAGCAGGACCACTAGCGGGATAAGAAACGCAGATACGCAGTATTTT. This sequence encodes CARSRTTSGIRNADTQYF. The chain combines TRBV5-3 with TRBJ2-3, with 10 bases that match TRBD2. TRBV5-3 is marked as an open reading frame, function uncertain. After removal of 4 bases from V and 4 bases from J, the junction contained 15 bases not matched to a gene. The CDR3 spans 18 residues.

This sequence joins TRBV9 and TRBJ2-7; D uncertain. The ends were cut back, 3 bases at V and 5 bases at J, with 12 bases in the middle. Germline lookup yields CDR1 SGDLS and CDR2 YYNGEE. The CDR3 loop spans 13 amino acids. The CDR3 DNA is TGTGCCAGCAGCGCCGCAGTGGGCAACGAGCAGTACTTC. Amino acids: CASSAAVGNEQYF.